This entry features one T cell receptor (beta chain) sequence. The data are from a study of blood T cell repertoires in COVID-19. Study at large: Sources were T cells, B-cell-depleted T cells, or PBMCs; the material itself was cDNA or gDNA.

Libraries were prepared by immunoSEQ multiplex PCR; TCRdb keeps only in-frame clonotypes and omits some of them. The sample has about 74,000 clones; more than 90% are singletons. The V gene's germline CDR1 is KGHDR and CDR2 SFDVKD. The length of the CDR3 is 15 residues. Trimming at V came to 6 bases and at J to 2 bases, leaving 6 bases not matched to a gene. The V gene is TRBV24-1, the J gene TRBJ2-7, with 10 bases that match TRBD2. Sequencing used peripheral blood. The receptor was derived from a man in his forties or fifties with acute or convalescent COVID-19. Written as DNA, the CDR3 is TGTGCCACCAGTTCGAGGACTAGCGGCACCTACGAGCAGTACTTC. It codes for CATSSRTSGTYEQYF.